The next 14 T cell receptor beta chains were all read from a single sample in a study of blood T cell repertoires in COVID-19. Measured with immunoSEQ multiplex PCR; TCRdb has only the in-frame clones, and not every one. The sample holds around 100,000 clones, approximately 86% seen once. The sample consisted of peripheral blood. The receptors originated from a woman aged 45 to 65 with COVID-19, enrolled during active disease.

This clone appeared a few times. The chain couples TRBV6-5 to TRBJ2-7, with 7 positions matching TRBD1. The CDR3 runs 12 residues. Unmatched junction bases numbered 3, after V lost 9 bases and J lost 1 base. Germline lookup yields CDR1 MNHEY and CDR2 SVGAGI. The CDR3 sequence is CARDRVSYEQYF. DNA for the CDR3: TGTGCCAGAGACAGGGTGTCCTACGAGCAGTACTTC.

The chain employs TRBV28 and TRBJ1-6; D ambiguous. This CDR3 region has 13 residues. In germline, CDR1 is MDHEN, CDR2 SYDVKM. The V end was cut by 6 bases, the J end by 11 bases, with 14 bases between. CDR3 coding DNA: TGTGCCAGCAGAGTACAGATAAAGGCACCCCTCCACTTT. Translation: CASRVQIKAPLHF.

The rearrangement joins TRBV19 to TRBJ1-5; possibly TRBD1 for D (5 bases). The CDR3 totals 16 residues. Between the trimmed V and J ends, which lost 3 bases and 0 bases, there was a span of 12 bases. The germline V gene has CDR1 LNHDA and CDR2 SQIVND (reference sequence). The CDR3 coding sequence is TGTGCCAGTAGTATTAAGGGGTGGGATAGCAATCAGCCCCAGCATTTT. It codes for CASSIKGWDSNQPQHF.

The chain has TRBV18 and TRBJ2-5; D is possibly TRBD1 (5 bases). Germline lookup yields CDR1 KGHSH and CDR2 LQKENI. CDR3 length: 14 amino acids. The germline V and J ends were trimmed by 4 bases and 2 bases, with 11 bases remaining between them. This CDR3 reads CASSLLDIQETQYF. The CDR3 coding sequence is TGTGCCAGCTCACTTCTGGACATACAAGAGACCCAGTACTTC.

The chain recombines TRBV4-1 with TRBJ2-1; D gene uncertain. The CDR3 is 15 amino acids. CDR1 and CDR2 (germline): MGHRA, YSYEKL. Trimming removed 1 base from V and 1 base from J, with 8 bases in between. The CDR3 nucleotides are TGCGCCAGCAGCCAAGTCGGCGGATCCTACAATGAGCAGTTCTTC. This gives the protein CASSQVGGSYNEQFF.

The CDR3 DNA reads as TGTGCCAGCAGCTCAGGACAGGGCCGTGCGGAGACCCAGTACTTC. Residues: CASSSGQGRAETQYF. The chain uses TRBV7-3 and TRBJ2-5; 8 bases line up with TRBD1. After removal of 4 bases from V and 5 bases from J, the junction contained 9 bases not matched to a gene. The CDR3 runs 15 residues. Germline V lookup: CDR1 SGHTA, CDR2 FQGTGA.

This clone was seen only a few times. DNA of the CDR3: TGCGCCAGCAGCCAAGATTATTTCGCGGGGGGGCCGAAAGAGACCCAGTACTTC. Its protein is CASSQDYFAGGPKETQYF. This chain joins TRBV4-1 and TRBJ2-5, with 9 bases fitting TRBD2. This CDR3 has 18 amino acids. Trimming removed 0 bases from V and 3 bases from J; junction bases left unmatched: 11. Germline-derived CDR1 and CDR2 are MGHRA and YSYEKL.

This clone appeared a few times. The chain combines TRBV5-6 with TRBJ2-5; TRBD2 is a possible D gene (6 bases). Trimming took 4 bases from V and 5 from J, leaving 18 bases between them. Germline CDR1 reads SGHDT; CDR2 reads YYEEEE. This CDR3 has 15 amino acids. The CDR3 loop is CASSGGLGQGETQYF. The CDR3 DNA reads TGTGCCAGCAGCGGGGGACTCGGCCAAGGGGAGACCCAGTACTTC.

The CDR3 sequence: CASSLVSRGRDGYTF. As DNA, the CDR3 is TGTGCCAGCAGCTTAGTCTCCAGGGGTAGAGATGGCTACACCTTC. This chain links TRBV11-2 with TRBJ1-2; TRBD1 might be the D (6 bases). Germline CDR1 SGHAT, CDR2 FQNNGV. The CDR3 contains 15 residues. The V gene lost 1 base and the J gene lost 6 bases, with 15 bases spanning the gap.

The chain uses TRBV5-1 and TRBJ2-1, with D perhaps TRBD1 (6 bases). The germline CDR1 and CDR2 sequences are SGHRS and YFSETQ. This CDR3 has 15 amino acids. Trimming took off 5 bases at V and 4 bases at J, with 16 bases between the two ends. CDR3 amino acids: CASRVQGAPYNEQFF. CDR3 bases: TGCGCCAGCAGGGTACAGGGAGCGCCGTACAATGAGCAGTTCTTC.

The chain is built from TRBV15 and TRBJ1-2; 9 bases align to TRBD1. Germline CDR1 reads LNHNV; CDR2 reads YYDKDF (reference sequence). With 0 bases clipped from V and 5 bases from J, the junction kept 7 bases outside the gene matches. This CDR3 comprises 16 residues. CDR3 DNA: TGTGCCACCAGCAGAGAGGCCCGGACAGGGGATTATGGCTACACCTTC. The encoded protein is CATSREARTGDYGYTF.

CDR3 in amino acids: CASSDGQGDQKLFF. The CDR3, as DNA: TGTGCCAGCAGTGACGGACAGGGAGACCAGAAACTGTTTTTT. V usage is TRBV2 and J usage is TRBJ1-4, with 8 bases aligning to TRBD1. The germline gives CDR1 SNHLY, CDR2 FYNNEI. This CDR3 region has 14 residues. Losses at the gene ends were 3 bases for V and 11 bases for J; bases not matched to a gene: 8.

This clone was observed once. This sequence joins TRBV20-1 and TRBJ2-7; 7 bases fit TRBD1. The germline CDR1 and CDR2 sequences are DFQATT and SNEGSKA (reference sequence). After removal of 6 bases from V and 6 bases from J, the junction contained 5 bases not matched to a gene. The CDR3 contains 11 residues. Here the CDR3 reads CSAQEGAEQYF. In DNA form, the CDR3 reads TGCAGTGCCCAAGAGGGGGCCGAGCAGTACTTC.

The chain is built from TRBV12-3 or TRBV12-4 and TRBJ1-4; unclear D gene. Trimming took off 3 bases at V and 7 bases at J, with 6 bases between the two ends. CDR3 size: 12 residues. As DNA, the CDR3 is TGTGCCAGCAGTTTTCCCGGTGAAAAACTGTTTTTT. Translated: CASSFPGEKLFF.